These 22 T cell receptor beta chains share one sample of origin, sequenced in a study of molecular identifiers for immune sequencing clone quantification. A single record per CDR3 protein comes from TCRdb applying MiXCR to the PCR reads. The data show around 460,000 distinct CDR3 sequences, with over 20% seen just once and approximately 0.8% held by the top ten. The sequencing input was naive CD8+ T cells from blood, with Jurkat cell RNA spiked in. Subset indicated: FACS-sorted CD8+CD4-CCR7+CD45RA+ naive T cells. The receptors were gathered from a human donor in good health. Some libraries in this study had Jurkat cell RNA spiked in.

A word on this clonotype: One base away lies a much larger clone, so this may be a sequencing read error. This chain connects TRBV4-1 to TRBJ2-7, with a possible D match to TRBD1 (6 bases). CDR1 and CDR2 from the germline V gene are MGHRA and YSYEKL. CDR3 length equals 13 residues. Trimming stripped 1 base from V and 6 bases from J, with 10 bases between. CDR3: CASSQATGSEQYF. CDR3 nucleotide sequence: TGCGCCAGCAGCCAAGCAACAGGGTCCGAGCAGTACTTC.

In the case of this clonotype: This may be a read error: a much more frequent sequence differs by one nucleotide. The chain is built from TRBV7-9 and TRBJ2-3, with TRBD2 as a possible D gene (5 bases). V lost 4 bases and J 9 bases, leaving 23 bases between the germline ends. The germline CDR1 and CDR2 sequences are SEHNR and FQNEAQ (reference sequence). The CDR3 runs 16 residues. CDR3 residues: CASSSLSATDCQTQYF. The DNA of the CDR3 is TGTGCCAGCAGCTCCCTTTCAGCGACGGACTGTCAAACGCAGTATTTT. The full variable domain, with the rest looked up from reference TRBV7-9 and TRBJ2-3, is DTGVSQNPRHKITKRGQNVTFRCDPISEHNRLYWYRQTLGQGPEFLTYFQNEAQLEKSRLLSDRFSAERPKGSFSTLEIQRTEQGDSAMYLCASSSLSATDCQTQYFGPGTRLTVL.

CDR3 sequence: CASSLAGYTGGRTDTQYF. DNA for the CDR3: TGCGCCAGCAGCTTGGCCGGGTATACAGGGGGTAGGACAGATACGCAGTATTTT. The rearrangement uses TRBV5-1 and TRBJ2-3, with 8 bases that match TRBD1. This CDR3 has 18 residues. The V and J ends lost 0 bases and 3 bases, in that order; junction bases with no gene match: 12. The germline CDR1 and CDR2 sequences are SGHRS and YFSETQ.

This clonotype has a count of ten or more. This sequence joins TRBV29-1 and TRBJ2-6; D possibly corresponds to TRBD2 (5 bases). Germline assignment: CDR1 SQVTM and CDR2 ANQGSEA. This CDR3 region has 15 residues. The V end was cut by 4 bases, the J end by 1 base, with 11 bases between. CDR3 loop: CSVVGILSGANVLTF. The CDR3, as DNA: TGCAGCGTTGTCGGGATCTTATCTGGGGCCAACGTCCTGACTTTC.

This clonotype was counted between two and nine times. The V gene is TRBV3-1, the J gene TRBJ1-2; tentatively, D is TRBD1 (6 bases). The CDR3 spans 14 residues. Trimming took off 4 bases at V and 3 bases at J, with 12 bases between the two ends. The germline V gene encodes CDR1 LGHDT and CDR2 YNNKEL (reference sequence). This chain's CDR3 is CASSRGAQDYGYTF. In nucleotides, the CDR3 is TGTGCCAGCAGCCGGGGGGCTCAAGACTATGGCTACACCTTC.

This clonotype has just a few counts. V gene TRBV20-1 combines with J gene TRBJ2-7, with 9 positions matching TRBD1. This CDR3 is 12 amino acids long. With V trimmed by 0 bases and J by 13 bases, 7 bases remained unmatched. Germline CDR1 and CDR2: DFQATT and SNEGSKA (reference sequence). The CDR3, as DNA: TGCAGTGCTAGAGATTACGACAGGGGGACCTACTTC. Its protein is CSARDYDRGTYF.

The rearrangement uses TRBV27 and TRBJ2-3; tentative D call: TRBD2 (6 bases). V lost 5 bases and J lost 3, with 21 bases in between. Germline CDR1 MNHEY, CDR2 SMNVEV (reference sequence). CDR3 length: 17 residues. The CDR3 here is CASSNLAVSGGTDTQYF. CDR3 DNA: TGTGCCAGCAGTAACTTAGCGGTTAGCGGAGGGACAGATACGCAGTATTTT.

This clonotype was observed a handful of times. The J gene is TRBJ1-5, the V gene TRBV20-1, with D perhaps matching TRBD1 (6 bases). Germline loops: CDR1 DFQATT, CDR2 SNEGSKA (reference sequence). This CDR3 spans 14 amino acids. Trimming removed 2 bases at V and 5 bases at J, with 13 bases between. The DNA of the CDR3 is TGCAGTGCTAGACAGACAGGAGTTGATCAGCCCCAGCATTTT. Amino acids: CSARQTGVDQPQHF.

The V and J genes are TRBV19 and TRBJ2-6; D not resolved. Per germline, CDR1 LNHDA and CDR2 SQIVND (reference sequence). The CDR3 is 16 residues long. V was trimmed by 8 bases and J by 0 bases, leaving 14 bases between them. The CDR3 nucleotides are TGTGCCAGTGCAGCCGGGTTACGCTCTGGGGCCAACGTCCTGACTTTC. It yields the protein CASAAGLRSGANVLTF.

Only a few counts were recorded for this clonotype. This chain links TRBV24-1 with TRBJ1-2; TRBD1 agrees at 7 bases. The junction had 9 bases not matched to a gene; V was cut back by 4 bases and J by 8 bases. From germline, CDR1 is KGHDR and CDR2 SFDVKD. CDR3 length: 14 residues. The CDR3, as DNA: TGTGCCACCAGTGAGCCCGGGACAGAGGAAGGCTACACCTTC. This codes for CATSEPGTEEGYTF.

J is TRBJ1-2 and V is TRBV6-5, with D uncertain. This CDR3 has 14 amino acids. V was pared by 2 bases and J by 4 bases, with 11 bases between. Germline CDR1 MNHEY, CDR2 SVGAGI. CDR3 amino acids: CASSYTDSSYGYTF. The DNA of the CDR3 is TGTGCCAGCAGTTACACAGACTCCAGCTATGGCTACACCTTC.

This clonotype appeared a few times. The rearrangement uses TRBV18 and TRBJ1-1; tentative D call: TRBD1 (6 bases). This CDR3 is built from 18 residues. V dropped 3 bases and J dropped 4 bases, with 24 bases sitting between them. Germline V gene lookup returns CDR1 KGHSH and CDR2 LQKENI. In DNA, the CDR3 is TGTGCCAGCTCACCCCCAGGCGGGGGCGGTCTGGGTTCCACTGAAGCTTTCTTT. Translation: CASSPPGGGGLGSTEAFF.

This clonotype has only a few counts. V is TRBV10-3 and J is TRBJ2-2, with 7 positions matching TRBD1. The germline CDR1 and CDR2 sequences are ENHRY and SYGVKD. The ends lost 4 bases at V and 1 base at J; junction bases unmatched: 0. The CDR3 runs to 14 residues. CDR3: CAISGTGNTGELFF. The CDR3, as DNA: TGTGCCATCAGTGGGACAGGGAACACCGGGGAGCTGTTTTTT.

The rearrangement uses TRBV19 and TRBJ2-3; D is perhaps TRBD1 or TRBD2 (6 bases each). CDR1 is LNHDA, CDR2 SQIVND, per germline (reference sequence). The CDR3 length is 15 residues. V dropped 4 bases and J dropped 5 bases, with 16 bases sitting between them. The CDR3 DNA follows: TGTGCCAGTAGTACTAAACGGGGGCGACTAGATACGCAGTATTTT. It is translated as CASSTKRGRLDTQYF.

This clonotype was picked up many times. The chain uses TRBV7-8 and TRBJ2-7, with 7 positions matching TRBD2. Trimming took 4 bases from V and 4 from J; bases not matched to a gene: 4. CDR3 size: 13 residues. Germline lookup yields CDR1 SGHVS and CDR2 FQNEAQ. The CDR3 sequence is CASSSLREYEQYF. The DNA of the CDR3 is TGTGCCAGCAGCTCTCTGCGGGAGTACGAGCAGTACTTC. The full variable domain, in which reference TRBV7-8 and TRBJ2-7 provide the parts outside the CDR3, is GAGVSQSPRYKVAKRGQDVALRCDPISGHVSLFWYQQALGQGPEFLTYFQNEAQLDKSGLPSDRFFAERPEGSVSTLKIQRTQQEDSAVYLCASSSLREYEQYFGPGTRLTVT.

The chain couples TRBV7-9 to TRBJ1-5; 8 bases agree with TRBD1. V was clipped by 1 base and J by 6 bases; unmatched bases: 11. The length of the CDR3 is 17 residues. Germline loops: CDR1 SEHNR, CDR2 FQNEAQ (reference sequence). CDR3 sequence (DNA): TGTGCCAGCAGCTTAGGCGCAGGCAGGGGGCGAGGTCAGCCCCAGCATTTT. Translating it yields CASSLGAGRGRGQPQHF.

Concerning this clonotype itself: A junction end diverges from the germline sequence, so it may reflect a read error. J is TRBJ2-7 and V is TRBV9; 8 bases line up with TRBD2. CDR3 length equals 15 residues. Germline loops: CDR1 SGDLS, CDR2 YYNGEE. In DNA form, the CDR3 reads TGTGCCAGCAGCCCCCCGGGGGGGCGGATCTACAAGCAGTACTTC. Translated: CASSPPGGRIYKQYF.

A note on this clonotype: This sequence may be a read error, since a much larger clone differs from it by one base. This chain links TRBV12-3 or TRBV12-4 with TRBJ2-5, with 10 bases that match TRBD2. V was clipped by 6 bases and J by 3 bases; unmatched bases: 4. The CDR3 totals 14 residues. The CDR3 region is CASSHGLAEETQYF. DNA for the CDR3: TGTGCCAGCAGCCACGGACTAGCGGAAGAGACCCAGTACTTC.

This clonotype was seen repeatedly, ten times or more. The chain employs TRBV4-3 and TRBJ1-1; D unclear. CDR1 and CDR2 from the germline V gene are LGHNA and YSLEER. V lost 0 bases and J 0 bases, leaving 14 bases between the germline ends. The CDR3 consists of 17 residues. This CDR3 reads CASSQDPGGSMNTEAFF. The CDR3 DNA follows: TGCGCCAGCAGCCAAGATCCAGGAGGGTCCATGAACACTGAAGCTTTCTTT.

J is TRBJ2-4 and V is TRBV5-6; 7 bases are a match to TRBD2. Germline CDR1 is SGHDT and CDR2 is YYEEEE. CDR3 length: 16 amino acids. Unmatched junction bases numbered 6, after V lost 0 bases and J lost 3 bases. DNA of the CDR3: TGTGCCAGCAGCTTGGGTGCGGGAGTTGGCAAAAACATTCAGTACTTC. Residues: CASSLGAGVGKNIQYF.

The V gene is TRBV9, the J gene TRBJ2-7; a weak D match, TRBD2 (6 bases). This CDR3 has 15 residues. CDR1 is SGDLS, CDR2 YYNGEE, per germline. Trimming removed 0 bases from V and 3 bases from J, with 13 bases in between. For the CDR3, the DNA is TGTGCCAGCAGCGTAGCAGTCGGGGGAGGCTACGAGCAGTACTTC. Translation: CASSVAVGGGYEQYF.

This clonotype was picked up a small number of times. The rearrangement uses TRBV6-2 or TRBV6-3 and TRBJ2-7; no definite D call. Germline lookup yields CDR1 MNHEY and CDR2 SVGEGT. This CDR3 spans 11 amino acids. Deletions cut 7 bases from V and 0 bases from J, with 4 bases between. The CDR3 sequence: CASMSSYEQYF. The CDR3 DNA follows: TGTGCCAGCATGTCCTCCTACGAGCAGTACTTC.